A single sample is the source of the 9 T cell receptor beta chains below, sequenced in a study of T cell changes during pregnancy in multiple sclerosis. This table comes from immunoSEQ multiplex PCR, and its TCRdb copy is limited to in-frame clones, with some not included. The data hold just over 35,000 clones, with 93% observed a single time. Specimen: CD4+ T cells from peripheral blood mononuclear cells, collected in the first trimester of pregnancy. These receptors originate from a female donor with multiple sclerosis, enrolled in a pregnancy study.

The J gene is TRBJ2-3, the V gene TRBV28, with 7 bases lining up with TRBD2. Trimming took 7 bases from V and 0 from J; bases not matched to a gene: 1. Looked up from germline, CDR1 is MDHEN and CDR2 is SYDVKM. The CDR3 sequence is 13 residues long. This CDR3 is CASNGGSTDTQYF. CDR3 nucleotides: TGTGCCAGCAACGGGGGGAGCACAGATACGCAGTATTTT.

V usage is TRBV5-1 and J usage is TRBJ1-2, with 10 positions matching TRBD1. The trim removed 3 bases at V and 7 bases at J, leaving 9 bases unmatched. The CDR3 contains 15 residues. CDR1 is SGHRS, CDR2 YFSETQ, per germline. The CDR3 sequence is CASSSSGTGAGGYTF. CDR3 DNA sequence: TGCGCCAGCAGCTCGTCCGGGACAGGGGCTGGTGGCTACACCTTC.

The chain joins TRBV27 to TRBJ1-1, with D unresolved. The germline V and J ends were trimmed by 4 bases and 3 bases, with 9 bases remaining between them. The germline V gene has CDR1 MNHEY and CDR2 SMNVEV (reference sequence). The CDR3 loop spans 13 amino acids. DNA for the CDR3: TGTGCCAGCAGTTGGCTGGCCTACACTGAAGCTTTCTTT. Amino acids: CASSWLAYTEAFF.

The V gene is TRBV5-1, the J gene TRBJ2-7; D possibly corresponds to TRBD2 (6 bases). This CDR3 contains 12 residues. Per the germline V gene, CDR1 is SGHRS and CDR2 is YFSETQ. V lost 3 bases, J lost 5 bases, and 9 bases lay in between. The CDR3 loop is CASSSRGDEQYF. The CDR3 DNA reads as TGCGCCAGCAGCTCGCGCGGGGACGAGCAGTACTTC.

This chain uses TRBV7-6 with TRBJ2-6; 9 nucleotides line up with TRBD1. The CDR3 contains 19 residues. V trimming: 1 base; J trimming: 0 bases; junction bases outside the gene matches: 7. CDR1 is SGHVS, CDR2 FNYEAQ, per germline. DNA for the CDR3: TGTGCCAGCAGCTTAGGCAGGACAGGGGCCAGCTCTGGGGCCAACGTCCTGACTTTC. Translation: CASSLGRTGASSGANVLTF.

This chain uses TRBV7-2 with TRBJ2-7, with a tentative D call TRBD2 (6 bases). This CDR3 is built from 15 residues. In germline, CDR1 is SGHTA, CDR2 FQGNSA. V dropped 1 base and J dropped 1 base, with 11 bases sitting between them. This CDR3 is CASSLVRGGSYEQYF. The CDR3 region has the DNA TGTGCCAGCAGCTTAGTTCGGGGAGGATCCTACGAGCAGTACTTC.

This clone was picked up a small number of times. At the DNA level, this CDR3 is encoded by other sequences in the same sample as well. The chain recombines TRBV7-2 with TRBJ1-4; 10 nucleotides match TRBD1. V lost 5 bases to trimming and J lost 8 bases; unmatched junction nucleotides: 8. The germline V gene encodes CDR1 SGHTA and CDR2 FQGNSA. CDR3 length equals 15 residues. The DNA for the CDR3 is TGTGCCAGCAGCCCCCCCGGGACAGGGGACGAAAAACTGTTTTTT. It yields the protein CASSPPGTGDEKLFF.

This clone was seen a handful of times. The J gene is TRBJ1-6, the V gene TRBV7-2; D unclear. The length of the CDR3 is 11 residues. CDR1 SGHTA and CDR2 FQGNSA come from the germline V gene. V lost 7 bases, J lost 8 bases, and 6 bases lay in between. The CDR3 protein is CASTIDSPLHF. CDR3 DNA sequence: TGTGCCAGCACCATTGATTCACCCCTCCACTTT. The variable domain in full, completed from reference TRBV7-2 and TRBJ1-6, reads GAGVSQSPSNKVTEKGKDVELRCDPISGHTALYWYRQSLGQGLEFLIYFQGNSAPDKSGLPSDRFSAERTGGSVSTLTIQRTQQEDSAVYLCASTIDSPLHFGNGTRLTVT.

This clone was counted a single time. V is TRBV10-3 and J is TRBJ2-7; TRBD1 matches at 7 bases. Germline V lookup: CDR1 ENHRY, CDR2 SYGVKD. The CDR3 is 13 residues long. The trim removed 7 bases at V and 5 bases at J, leaving 8 bases unmatched. As DNA, the CDR3 is TGTGCCATCAAAAAGGGGGCTGTAAACGAGCAGTACTTC. It yields the protein CAIKKGAVNEQYF.